One sample yielded the 20 T cell receptor beta chains listed below, sequenced in a study of blood T cell repertoires in COVID-19. Only in-frame clones appear in the TCRdb table, and some are missing; sequencing was by immunoSEQ multiplex PCR. The table lists about 240,000 clones, about 85% of them singletons. The sequenced material came from peripheral blood. These receptors came from a man aged 60 to 75 who had recovered from COVID-19.

This clone was seen a handful of times. The rearrangement uses TRBV27 and TRBJ1-5; D uncertain. Germline V gene lookup returns CDR1 MNHEY and CDR2 SMNVEV (reference sequence). The CDR3 has 16 amino acids. Between the trimmed V and J ends, which lost 1 base and 0 bases, there was a span of 10 bases. The CDR3 loop reads CASSLYGASSNQPQHF. The DNA of the CDR3 is TGTGCCAGCAGTTTATACGGAGCCTCTAGCAATCAGCCCCAGCATTTT.

The chain has TRBV9 and TRBJ2-3, with D possibly TRBD2 on 6 matching bases. From germline, CDR1 is SGDLS and CDR2 YYNGEE. Trimming pared 2 bases from V and 1 base from J, leaving 17 bases between. This CDR3 comprises 17 residues. CDR3 nucleotide sequence: TGTGCCAGCAGCGTCGGGGGAAGGGTTAGGCGCACAGATACGCAGTATTTT. This translates into CASSVGGRVRRTDTQYF.

The count of this clone is one. The chain uses TRBV11-2 and TRBJ1-2, with D tentatively TRBD1 (5 bases). The germline CDR1 and CDR2 sequences are SGHAT and FQNNGV. The germline V and J ends were trimmed by 1 base and 4 bases, with 10 bases remaining between them. The CDR3 covers 14 residues. CDR3 sequence reads: CASSLARGIYGYTF. The CDR3 bases are TGTGCCAGCAGCTTAGCACGGGGGATCTATGGCTACACCTTC.

The rearrangement joins TRBV12-3 or TRBV12-4 to TRBJ1-5; no reliable D call. The length of the CDR3 is 13 residues. Between the trimmed V and J ends, which lost 1 base and 6 bases, there was a span of 7 bases. The DNA for the CDR3 is TGTGCCAGCAGTTTAGTAAGCCTTCAGCCCCAGCATTTT. Encoded protein: CASSLVSLQPQHF.

CDR3 in amino acids: CAWSGMGLAGEDTQYF. CDR3 in DNA: TGTGCCTGGAGTGGGATGGGACTAGCGGGGGAAGATACGCAGTATTTT. This sequence joins TRBV30 and TRBJ2-3; 14 nucleotides match TRBD2. This CDR3 has 16 residues. Looked up from germline, CDR1 is GTSNPN and CDR2 is SVGIG (reference sequence). Trimming removed 1 base from V and 5 bases from J; junction bases left unmatched: 5.

The rearrangement joins TRBV15 to TRBJ1-6; TRBD1 might be the D (5 bases). The CDR3 covers 15 residues. Germline values: CDR1 LNHNV, CDR2 YYDKDF (reference sequence). Trimming cost V 0 bases and J 10 bases, with 13 bases left between them. In DNA form, the CDR3 reads TGTGCCACCAGCAGAGATTCGGCAGGGAACTCACCCCTCCACTTT. Its translation is CATSRDSAGNSPLHF. Combining the CDR3 with reference TRBV15 and TRBJ1-6 gives the whole variable domain DAMVIQNPRYQVTQFGKPVTLSCSQTLNHNVMYWYQQKSSQAPKLLFHYYDKDFNNEADTPDNFQSRRPNTSFCFLDIRSPGLGDTAMYLCATSRDSAGNSPLHFGNGTRLTVT.

This clone has a handful of counts. The chain carries TRBV5-1 and TRBJ2-7; TRBD1 matches at 7 bases. CDR1 and CDR2 (germline): SGHRS, YFSETQ. The CDR3 sequence is 15 residues long. J was trimmed by 7 bases and V by 4 bases; bases with no gene match: 14. CDR3 amino acids: CASSLDRAASSEQYF. CDR3 bases: TGCGCCAGCAGCCTCGACAGGGCCGCCTCAAGTGAGCAGTACTTC. Supplemented by reference TRBV5-1 and TRBJ2-7, the full variable domain reads KAGVTQTPRYLIKTRGQQVTLSCSPISGHRSVSWYQQTPGQGLQFLFEYFSETQRNKGNFPGRFSGRQFSNSRSEMNVSTLELGDSALYLCASSLDRAASSEQYFGPGTRLTVT.

The V and J genes are TRBV21-1 and TRBJ2-7; the table calls TRBD1, which could not be checked here. TRBV21-1 is a pseudogene locus. The CDR3 has 15 amino acids. CDR3 DNA sequence: TGTGCCAGCAGCAACCTTAAGGGGTACTCCTACGAGCAGTACGTC. Protein: CASSNLKGYSYEQYV.

Here the CDR3 DNA reads TGTGCCAGCAGCTTAAGCGGATCGAACACCGGGGAGCTGTTTTTT. Translating gives CASSLSGSNTGELFF. This sequence joins TRBV7-7 and TRBJ2-2; a weak D match, TRBD2 (5 bases). Germline V gene sequence: CDR1 SSHAT, CDR2 FNYEAQ (reference sequence). The CDR3 consists of 15 residues. Trimming took 2 bases from V and 0 from J, leaving 7 bases between them.

This clone was seen once. This chain links TRBV29-1 with TRBJ1-1, with TRBD1 matching over 7 bases. With V trimmed by 5 bases and J by 7 bases, 10 bases remained unmatched. The CDR3 covers 13 residues. Germline V lookup: CDR1 SQVTM, CDR2 ANQGSEA. CDR3 bases: TGCAGCGTTTCACAGGGGCAGCGGGTTGAAGCTTTCTTT. Encoded protein: CSVSQGQRVEAFF.

This clone occurred a few times. This chain joins TRBV9 and TRBJ2-7; 7 bases map to TRBD1. The CDR3 consists of 14 residues. The V segment lost 0 bases and the J segment 6 bases; nucleotides outside the gene matches: 6. Per the germline V gene, CDR1 is SGDLS and CDR2 is YYNGEE. In nucleotides, the CDR3 is TGTGCCAGCAGCGTAGTCCCGGCAGGGGGCGAGCAGTACTTC. This encodes CASSVVPAGGEQYF. Full variable domain (missing parts from reference TRBV9 and TRBJ2-7): DSGVTQTPKHLITATGQRVTLRCSPRSGDLSVYWYQQSLDQGLQFLIQYYNGEERAKGNILERFSAQQFPDLHSELNLSSLELGDSALYFCASSVVPAGGEQYFGPGTRLTVT.

The rearrangement links TRBV24-1 to TRBJ1-1; tentative D call: TRBD1 (6 bases). The CDR3 loop spans 13 amino acids. Germline assignment: CDR1 KGHDR and CDR2 SFDVKD. The ends were cut back, 2 bases at V and 7 bases at J, with 10 bases in the middle. Written as DNA, the CDR3 is TGTGCCACCAGTGATTGGGGGCGCAGTGAAGCTTTCTTT. The encoded protein is CATSDWGRSEAFF.

The J gene is TRBJ1-6, the V gene TRBV7-9; D may be TRBD1 (6 bases). The CDR3 runs 13 residues. V was cut by 6 bases and J by 10 bases, with 13 bases left in between. Looked up from germline, CDR1 is SEHNR and CDR2 is FQNEAQ (reference sequence). CDR3 in DNA: TGTGCCAGCAGTGCCCAGGGGAAATCACCCCTCCACTTT. This sequence encodes CASSAQGKSPLHF.

CDR3 residues: CASSSLSGGLGGNTIYF. The CDR3 coding sequence is TGTGCCAGCAGCTCCCTTTCCGGGGGACTAGGTGGAAACACCATATATTTT. The chain is built from TRBV7-2 and TRBJ1-3; a possible D gene is TRBD1 (5 bases). From germline, CDR1 is SGHTA and CDR2 FQGNSA. The V gene lost 4 bases and the J gene lost 3 bases, with 19 bases spanning the gap. CDR3 size: 17 residues.

The chain is built from TRBV6-5 and TRBJ1-1; no clear D gene. The CDR3 loop spans 13 amino acids. V was cut by 4 bases and J by 0 bases, with 6 bases left in between. Germline loops: CDR1 MNHEY, CDR2 SVGAGI. CDR3 sequence reads: CASSSRLNTEAFF. DNA of the CDR3: TGTGCCAGCAGTTCCCGTTTGAACACTGAAGCTTTCTTT.

The chain joins TRBV3-1 (or the pseudogene TRBV3-2) to TRBJ2-5, with D possibly being TRBD1 (5 bases). The CDR3 runs to 11 residues. Germline values: CDR1 LGHDT, CDR2 YNNKEL (reference sequence). V lost 1 base and J 14 bases, leaving 11 bases between the germline ends. The CDR3 DNA follows: TGTGCCAGCAGCCAAGCAGGGATGGTCTACTTC. Residues: CASSQAGMVYF.

This rearrangement joins TRBV10-3 to TRBJ1-2; tentative D call: TRBD1 (6 bases). The length of the CDR3 is 14 residues. Trimming took 2 bases from V and 6 from J, leaving 13 bases between them. CDR1 and CDR2 from the germline V gene are ENHRY and SYGVKD. The CDR3 bases are TGTGCCATCAGTGAGGCAGGGGCCGGTCATGGCTACACCTTC. Translation gives CAISEAGAGHGYTF.

This clone was recorded a few times. The chain uses TRBV2 and TRBJ2-3; TRBD2 is a possible D gene (5 bases). The germline V gene encodes CDR1 SNHLY and CDR2 FYNNEI. Trimming took off 10 bases at V and 6 bases at J, with 20 bases between the two ends. The CDR3 runs to 14 residues. CDR3: CATSALLRGDTQYF. As DNA, the CDR3 is TGTGCCACCTCAGCACTGCTCCGCGGGGATACGCAGTATTTT.

The chain has TRBV7-2 and TRBJ1-2; D perhaps matches TRBD1 (6 bases). The CDR3 runs 16 residues. CDR1 and CDR2 (germline): SGHTA, FQGNSA. The ends were cut back, 3 bases at V and 7 bases at J, with 21 bases in the middle. CDR3 in DNA: TGTGCCAGCAGCTTCGGCAACAGGGCATCTGGGGGTGGCTACACCTTC. Its translation is CASSFGNRASGGGYTF.

The count of this clone is one. The rearrangement links TRBV14 to TRBJ1-1, with 7 bases fitting TRBD1. The germline V gene has CDR1 SGHDN and CDR2 FVKESK. The CDR3 extends over 12 amino acids. V shed 1 base, J shed 7 bases, and the junction held 0 bases outside the gene matches. The CDR3 DNA reads TGTGCCAGCAGCCAAGCAGGGGGTGAAGCTTTCTTT. It translates to CASSQAGGEAFF.